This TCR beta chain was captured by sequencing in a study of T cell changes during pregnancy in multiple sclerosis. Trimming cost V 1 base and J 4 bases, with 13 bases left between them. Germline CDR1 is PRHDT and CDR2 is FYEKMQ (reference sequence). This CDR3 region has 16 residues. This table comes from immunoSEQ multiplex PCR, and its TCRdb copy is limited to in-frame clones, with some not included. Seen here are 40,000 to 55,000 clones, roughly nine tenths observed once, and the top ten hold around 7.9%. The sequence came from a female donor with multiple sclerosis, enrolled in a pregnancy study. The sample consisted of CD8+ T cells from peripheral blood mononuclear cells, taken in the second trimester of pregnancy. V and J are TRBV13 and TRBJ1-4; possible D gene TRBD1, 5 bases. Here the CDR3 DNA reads TGTGCCAGCAGCTTAGCATCAGGGAGGGTTAATGAAAAACTGTTTTTT. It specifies CASSLASGRVNEKLFF.